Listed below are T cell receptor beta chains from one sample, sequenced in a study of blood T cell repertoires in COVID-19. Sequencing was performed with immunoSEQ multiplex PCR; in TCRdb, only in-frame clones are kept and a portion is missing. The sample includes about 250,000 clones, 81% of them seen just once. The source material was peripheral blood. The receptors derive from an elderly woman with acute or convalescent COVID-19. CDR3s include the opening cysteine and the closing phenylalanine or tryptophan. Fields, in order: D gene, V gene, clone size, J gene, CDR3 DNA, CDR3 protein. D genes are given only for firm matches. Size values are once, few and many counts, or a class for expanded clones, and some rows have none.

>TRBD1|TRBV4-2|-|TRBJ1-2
TGTGCCAGCAGCCCAGGACAGGGGGTCCCCCAGGATGGCTACACCTTC
CASSPGQGVPQDGYTF
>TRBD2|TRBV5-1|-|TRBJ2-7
TGCGCCAGCAGCCCAATACTAGCGGGAGGTTACGAGCAGTACTTC
CASSPILAGGYEQYF
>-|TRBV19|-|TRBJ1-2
TGTGCCAGTAGTTACTCCAGGGATCGCTACACCTTC
CASSYSRDRYTF
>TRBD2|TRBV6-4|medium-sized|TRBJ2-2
TGTGCCAGCAGTGAAGCGGGAGAGGTCGGGGAGCTGTTTTTT
CASSEAGEVGELFF
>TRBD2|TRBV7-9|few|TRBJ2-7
TGTGCCAGCAGCTTAGGAACCTATGGGAGTAGCGGGATAGTCTACGAGCAGTACTTC
CASSLGTYGSSGIVYEQYF
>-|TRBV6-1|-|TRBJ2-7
TGTGCCAGCAGTGAAGGGGGCCGCTACGAGCAGTACTTC
CASSEGGRYEQYF
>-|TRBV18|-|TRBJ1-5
TGTGCCAGCTCACCGGCCCAGAGGGTTGGTCAGCCCCAGCATTTT
CASSPAQRVGQPQHF
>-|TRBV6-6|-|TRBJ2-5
TGTGCCAGCACCCTACGGGGGGCGAACGGTGTCCAGTACTTC
CASTLRGANGVQYF
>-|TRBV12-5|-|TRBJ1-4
TGTGCTAGTGGTGCCCGACAGGCTGAAAAACTGTTTTTT
CASGARQAEKLFF
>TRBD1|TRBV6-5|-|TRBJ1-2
TGTGCCAGCAGCATGACAGGGGCTGGCTACACCTTC
CASSMTGAGYTF
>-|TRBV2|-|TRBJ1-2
TGTGCCAGCAACCAGGGCCCTAACTATGGCTACACCTTC
CASNQGPNYGYTF
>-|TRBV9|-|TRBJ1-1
TGTGCCAGCAGCCCACCCCCCCCATCGGCTGAAGCTTTCTTT
CASSPPPPSAEAFF
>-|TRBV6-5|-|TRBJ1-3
TGTGCCGGTCTGGGTTGGGCGGGATCGGACACCATATATTTT
CAGLGWAGSDTIYF
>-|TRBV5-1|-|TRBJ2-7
TGCGCCAGCAACCCCGGATTGGGGAGCTACTACGAGCAGTACTTC
CASNPGLGSYYEQYF
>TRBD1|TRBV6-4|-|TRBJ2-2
TGTGCCAGCAGTGAGCTAGGGGGCGCGTCCGGGGAGCTGTTTTTT
CASSELGGASGELFF
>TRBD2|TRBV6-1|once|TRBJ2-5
TGTGCCAGCAGTGAAGGTGGACTAGCCTTCGGAGAGACCCAGTACTTC
CASSEGGLAFGETQYF
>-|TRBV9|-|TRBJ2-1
TGTGCCAGCAGCGTCCTCTCGAGGGACAATGAGCAGTTCTTC
CASSVLSRDNEQFF
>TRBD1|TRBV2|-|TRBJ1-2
TGTGCCAGCAGTGTCTCTGGACAGGGGCTATCCCATGGCTACACCTTC
CASSVSGQGLSHGYTF
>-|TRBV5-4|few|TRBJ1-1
TGTGCCAGCAGCTTAGTTGGGGGGGCGCGTGACACTGAAGCTTTCTTT
CASSLVGGARDTEAFF
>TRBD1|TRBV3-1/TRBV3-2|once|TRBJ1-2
TGTGCCAGCAGCCGACCAGGACAGGGCGCCGATGGCTACACCTTC
CASSRPGQGADGYTF
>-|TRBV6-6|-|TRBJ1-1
TGTGCCAGCAGTTATACGCGGCCAGGGATAGCTGAAGCTTTCTTT
CASSYTRPGIAEAFF
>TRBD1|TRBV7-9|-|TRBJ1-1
TGTGCCAGCAGCCTATCACAGGGGCCTGAAGCTTTCTTT
CASSLSQGPEAFF
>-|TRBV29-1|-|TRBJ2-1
TGCAGCGTTCGGCTGGCGGTGAACAATGAGCAGTTCTTC
CSVRLAVNNEQFF
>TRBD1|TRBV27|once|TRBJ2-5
TGTGCCAGCAGTCCAACGGTTAACAGGGGGCGGGGGAGTACTTCCACGTACTTC
CASSPTVNRGRGSTSTYF
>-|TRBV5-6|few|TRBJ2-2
TGTGCCAGCAGACGTACAGGGTCCGGGGAGCTGTTTTTT
CASRRTGSGELFF
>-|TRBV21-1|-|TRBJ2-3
TGTGCCAGCAGCAATCTCGGGGGGCGCCTGGATACGCAGTATTTT
CASSNLGGRLDTQYF
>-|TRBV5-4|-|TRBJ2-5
TGTGCCAGCGAAACTAGGACAGAGGAGACCCAGTACTTC
CASETRTEETQYF
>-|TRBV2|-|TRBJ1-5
TGTGCCAGCACGTCAGCCACAAGGGGGTTGGTTAGTCAGCCCCAGCATTTT
CASTSATRGLVSQPQHF
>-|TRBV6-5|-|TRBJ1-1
TGTGCCAGCAGTACCCTCCAGAAGAACACTGAAGCTTTCTTT
CASSTLQKNTEAFF
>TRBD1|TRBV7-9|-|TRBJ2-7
TGTGCCAGCAGCTTAGACTTCAGGGGGAGCTCCTACGAGCAGTACTTC
CASSLDFRGSSYEQYF
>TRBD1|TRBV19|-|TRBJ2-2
TGTGCCAGTAGTAGGGACAGGAACACCGGGGAGCTGTTTTTT
CASSRDRNTGELFF
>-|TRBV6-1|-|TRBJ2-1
TGTGCCAGCAGTGACGTCCCCCGAACGCGGGGGTCAGGGGAGTTCTTC
CASSDVPRTRGSGEFF
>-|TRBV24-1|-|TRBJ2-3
TGTGCCACCAGTGCTGGGCTTGGAACGCAGTATTTT
CATSAGLGTQYF
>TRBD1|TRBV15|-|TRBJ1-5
TGTGCCACCAGCAGGCTCGGGACAGGGCAGAGTCAGCCCCAGCATTTT
CATSRLGTGQSQPQHF
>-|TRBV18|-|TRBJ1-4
TGTGCCAGCTCATTCGACAGTAATGGCGAAAAACTGTTTTTT
CASSFDSNGEKLFF
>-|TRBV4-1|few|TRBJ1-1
TGCGCCAGCAGCCGAGGATCGGGACAGAACACTGAAGCTTTCTTT
CASSRGSGQNTEAFF
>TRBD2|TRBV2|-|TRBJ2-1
TGTGCCAGCAGAGAATCTAGCGGCTACAATGAGCAGTTCTTC
CASRESSGYNEQFF
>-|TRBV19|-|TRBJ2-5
TGTGCCAGTAGTATCACAGGGTTGGAGACCCAGTACTTC
CASSITGLETQYF
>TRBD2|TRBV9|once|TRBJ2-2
TGTGCCAGCAGCGGACTACTAGCGGGAGTGAGCGGGGAGCTGTTTTTT
CASSGLLAGVSGELFF
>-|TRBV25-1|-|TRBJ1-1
TGTGCCAGCAGTGGGCAGGTTCTCGCTGAAGCTTTCTTT
CASSGQVLAEAFF
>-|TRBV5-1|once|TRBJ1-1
TGCGCCAGCAGCCACCCGCGGAAAGACACTGAAGCTTTCTTT
CASSHPRKDTEAFF
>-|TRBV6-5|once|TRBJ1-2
TGTGCCAGCAGTTACGGGGGGAGTAAGTATGGCTACACCTTC
CASSYGGSKYGYTF
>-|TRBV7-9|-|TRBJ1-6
TGTGCCAGCAGCTTAGGGGAGGGGAATTCACCCCTCCACTTT
CASSLGEGNSPLHF
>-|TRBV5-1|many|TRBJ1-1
TGCGCCAGCAGCTTGGAGTTGGGACAAATCCCTGAACGGGCTGAAGCTTTCTTT
CASSLELGQIPERAEAFF
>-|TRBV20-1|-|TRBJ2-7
TGCAGTGCTCCGTCGGCGACTCCAGTCTTC
CSAPSATPVF
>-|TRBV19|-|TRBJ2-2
TGTGCCAGTACCGGGCAGGGCCTGAAAGGGGAGCTGTTTTTT
CASTGQGLKGELFF
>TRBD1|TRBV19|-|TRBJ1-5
TGTGCCAGTAATAACAGGGGGAATCAGCCCCAGCATTTT
CASNNRGNQPQHF
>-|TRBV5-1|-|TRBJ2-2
TGCGCCAGCAGCTTGGACAGGGTGAAGACCGGGGAGCTGTTTTTT
CASSLDRVKTGELFF
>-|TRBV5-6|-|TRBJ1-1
TGTGCCAGCAGCTTGGGTATAGGACAGAGCACTGAAGCTTTCTTT
CASSLGIGQSTEAFF
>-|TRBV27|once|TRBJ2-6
TGTGCCAGCAGTGCCGGACTGGGGGCCAACGTCCTGACTTTC
CASSAGLGANVLTF
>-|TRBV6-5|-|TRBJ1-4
TGTGCCAGCAGTTACTCGTCGAGACAGGCGACAAAACTGTTTTTT
CASSYSSRQATKLFF
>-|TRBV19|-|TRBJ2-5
TGTGCCAGTAGTATAGGTCAGGGGGGAAAGACCCAGTACTTC
CASSIGQGGKTQYF
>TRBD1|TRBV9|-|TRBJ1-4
TGTGCCAGCAGCGCCTCCGGGACAGGGGGCGAAAAACTGTTTTTT
CASSASGTGGEKLFF
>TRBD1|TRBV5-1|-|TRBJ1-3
TGCGCCAGCAGCCCCCGGGACAGGGTGCCTCCCAGTGGAAACACCATATATTTT
CASSPRDRVPPSGNTIYF
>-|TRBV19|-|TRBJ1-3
TGTGCCAGTCGGGTGGGGCCCTCTGGAAACACCATATATTTT
CASRVGPSGNTIYF
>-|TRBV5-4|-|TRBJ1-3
TGTGCCAGCAGCTTGGGGGGGGTACTCTCTGGAAACACCATATATTTT
CASSLGGVLSGNTIYF
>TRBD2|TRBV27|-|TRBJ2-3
TGTGCCAGCAGTTTTGCAGCGGGAGGCCTGAAGGGTACGCAGTATTTT
CASSFAAGGLKGTQYF
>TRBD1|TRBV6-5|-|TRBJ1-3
TGTGCCAGCAGTACACAGGGGACTGGAAACACCATATATTTT
CASSTQGTGNTIYF
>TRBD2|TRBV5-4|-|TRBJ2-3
TGTGCCAGCAGCTTTGCGGGGGGGATCGCAGATACGCAGTATTTT
CASSFAGGIADTQYF
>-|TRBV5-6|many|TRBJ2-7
TGTGCCAGCAGCTTCGTCCTCGATCCTATTGACTACGAGCAGTACTTC
CASSFVLDPIDYEQYF